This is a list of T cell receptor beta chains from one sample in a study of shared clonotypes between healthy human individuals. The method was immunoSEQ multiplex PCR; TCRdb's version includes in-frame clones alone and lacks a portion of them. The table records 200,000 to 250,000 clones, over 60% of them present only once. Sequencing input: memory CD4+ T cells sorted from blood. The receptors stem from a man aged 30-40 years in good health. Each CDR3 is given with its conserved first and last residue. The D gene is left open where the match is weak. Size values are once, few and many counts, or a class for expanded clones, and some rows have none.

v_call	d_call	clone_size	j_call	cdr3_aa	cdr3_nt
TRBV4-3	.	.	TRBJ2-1	CASSQAWGGTYNEQFF	TGCGCCAGCAGCCAAGCTTGGGGCGGGACCTACAATGAGCAGTTCTTC
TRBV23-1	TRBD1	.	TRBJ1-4	CASKPRQGLSTNEKLFF	TGCGCCAGCAAGCCCCGACAGGGGTTGTCGACTAATGAAAAACTGTTTTTT
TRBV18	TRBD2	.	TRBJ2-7	CASSLSGSSYEQYF	TGTGCCAGCTCACTAAGCGGGAGCTCCTACGAGCAGTACTTC
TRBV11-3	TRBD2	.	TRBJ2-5	CASSSGLAGPSETQYF	TGTGCCAGCAGCTCGGGACTAGCGGGACCATCAGAGACCCAGTACTTC
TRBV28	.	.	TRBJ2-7	CASLGAGRAYEQYF	TGTGCCAGTCTGGGGGCGGGGAGAGCCTACGAGCAGTACTTC
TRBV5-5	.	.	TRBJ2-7	CASSLVGEGQYF	TGTGCCAGCAGCTTGGTGGGAGAGGGACAGTACTTC
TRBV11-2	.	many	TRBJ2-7	CASSLGEGYEQYF	TGTGCCAGCAGCTTAGGAGAGGGCTACGAGCAGTACTTC
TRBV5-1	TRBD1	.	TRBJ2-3	CASSTDRVDTQYF	TGCGCCAGCAGCACGGACAGGGTTGATACGCAGTATTTT
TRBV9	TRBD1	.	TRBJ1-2	CASSAQRGGTGSGYTF	TGTGCCAGCAGCGCCCAAAGGGGGGGGACAGGGTCCGGCTACACCTTC
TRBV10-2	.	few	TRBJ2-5	CASRILPWETQYF	TGCGCCAGTCGGATTCTCCCGTGGGAGACCCAGTACTTC
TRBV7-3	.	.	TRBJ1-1	CASSLQGGDTEAFF	TGTGCCAGCAGCTTACAGGGAGGGGACACTGAAGCTTTCTTT
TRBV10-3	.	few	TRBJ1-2	CAISEYTGSAGYTF	TGTGCCATCAGTGAGTACACAGGGTCTGCTGGCTACACCTTC
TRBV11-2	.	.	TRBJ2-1	CASSLNSLNGGSYNEQFF	TGTGCCAGCAGCTTAAACAGTCTAAACGGGGGCTCCTACAATGAGCAGTTCTTC